This TCR beta chain was retrieved from a study of blood T cell repertoires in COVID-19. Libraries were prepared by immunoSEQ multiplex PCR; TCRdb keeps only in-frame clonotypes and omits some of them. Among approximately 40,000 clones, approximately 85% were seen once, and the ten largest hold roughly 13%. CDR1 and CDR2 from the germline V gene are WSHSY and SAAADI. V shed 4 bases and J shed 6 bases, with 13 bases lying between them. This CDR3 has 15 amino acids. This clone has more than one count but fewer than ten. Sequenced input: peripheral blood. V gene TRBV10-2 combines with J gene TRBJ1-6; D is unclear. The TCR originated in a human donor in a cohort sampled during active COVID-19. CDR3 sequence: CASSVRTGSNSPLHF. The CDR3 DNA reads as TGCGCCAGCAGTGTCAGGACGGGGAGTAATTCACCCCTCCACTTT.